Detailed here is one T cell receptor (beta chain). Sequenced by immunoSEQ multiplex PCR; TCRdb stores in-frame clones only, minus some. This sample has about 36,000 clones, with around 90% found just once. This sample was taken from a study of T cell changes during pregnancy in multiple sclerosis. Germline loops: CDR1 SGHNT, CDR2 YYREEE (reference sequence). Losses at the gene ends were 3 bases for V and 0 bases for J; bases not matched to a gene: 3. CDR3 length equals 15 residues. The sequencing used CD4+ T cells from peripheral blood mononuclear cells, collected after pregnancy. The clonotype was recovered from a female donor in good health, enrolled as a control in a pregnancy study. This chain links TRBV5-4 with TRBJ1-3, with 7 bases fitting TRBD1. The CDR3 loop is CASSSDRISGNTIYF. The CDR3 nucleotides read TGTGCCAGCAGCTCGGACAGGATCTCTGGAAACACCATATATTTT.